These 25 T cell receptor beta chains share one sample of origin, sequenced in a study of CD4 T cells in relation to SARS-CoV-2 and coronaviruses. The method was immunoSEQ multiplex PCR; TCRdb's version includes in-frame clones alone and lacks a portion of them. Of about 40,000 clones listed, roughly 83% are singletons. These receptors have no known antigen. Sequencing was performed on naive CD4+ T cells from PBMCs, cultured in vitro. As for subset: naive CD4+ T cells isolated by negative enrichment. Every receptor here comes from an adult with COVID-19.

The chain recombines TRBV15 with TRBJ2-7; TRBD2 aligns across 8 bases. Trimming removed 2 bases from V and 5 bases from J; junction bases left unmatched: 11. The germline V gene encodes CDR1 LNHNV and CDR2 YYDKDF (reference sequence). This CDR3 has 16 residues. The CDR3 DNA follows: TGTGCCACCAGCAGACCTCCGAGCGGGAGATCCCACGAGCAGTACTTC. Protein sequence: CATSRPPSGRSHEQYF. The full variable domain, with the rest looked up from reference TRBV15 and TRBJ2-7, is DAMVIQNPRYQVTQFGKPVTLSCSQTLNHNVMYWYQQKSSQAPKLLFHYYDKDFNNEADTPDNFQSRRPNTSFCFLDIRSPGLGDTAMYLCATSRPPSGRSHEQYFGPGTRLTVT.

The chain couples TRBV9 to TRBJ2-1, with TRBD2 matching over 9 bases. Germline CDR1 SGDLS, CDR2 YYNGEE. The CDR3 consists of 18 residues. J was trimmed by 6 bases and V by 0 bases; bases with no gene match: 13. The CDR3 loop is CASSVVSGRGFGGNEQFF. The CDR3 DNA sequence: TGTGCCAGCAGCGTAGTTAGCGGGAGAGGCTTTGGGGGCAATGAGCAGTTCTTC.

This clone was detected only a few times. J is TRBJ1-1 and V is TRBV7-9; D may be TRBD1 (6 bases). Trimming cost V 1 base and J 4 bases, with 10 bases left between them. CDR1 is SEHNR, CDR2 FQNEAQ, per germline (reference sequence). The CDR3 totals 14 residues. The CDR3 loop is CASSLGGLGTEAFF. Here the CDR3 DNA reads TGTGCCAGCAGCTTAGGGGGGCTCGGCACTGAAGCTTTCTTT.

V gene TRBV3-1 (or the pseudogene TRBV3-2) combines with J gene TRBJ2-1; 7 positions agree with TRBD2. From germline, CDR1 is LGHDT and CDR2 YNNKEL (reference sequence). With 1 base clipped from V and 9 bases from J, the junction kept 6 bases outside the gene matches. The CDR3 spans 14 residues. The CDR3 region is CASSQVSGVGEQFF. DNA of the CDR3: TGTGCCAGCAGCCAAGTGAGCGGGGTGGGTGAGCAGTTCTTC.

This clone has only a few counts. The V and J genes are TRBV7-9 and TRBJ2-7; no firm D call. Germline CDR1 SEHNR, CDR2 FQNEAQ (reference sequence). CDR3 length equals 12 residues. V was clipped by 1 base and J by 2 bases, with 3 bases between them. CDR3 region: CASSLDTYEQYF. The CDR3 bases are TGTGCCAGCAGCTTAGACACCTACGAGCAGTACTTC.

The CDR3 region is CASSLSGGMNTEAFF. The CDR3 nucleotides read TGTGCCAGCAGTTTATCGGGGGGGATGAACACTGAAGCTTTCTTT. V is TRBV28 and J is TRBJ1-1, with D possibly matching TRBD1 (5 bases). Germline loops: CDR1 MDHEN, CDR2 SYDVKM. The CDR3 is 15 residues long. Trimming stripped 1 base from V and 0 bases from J, with 9 bases between. The entire variable domain, with the rest obtained from reference TRBV28 and TRBJ1-1, is as follows: DVKVTQSSRYLVKRTGEKVFLECVQDMDHENMFWYRQDPGLGLRLIYFSYDVKMKEKGDIPEGYSVSREKKERFSLILESASTNQTSMYLCASSLSGGMNTEAFFGQGTRLTVV.

This clone appeared a single time. The chain carries TRBV7-9 and TRBJ1-1; 7 nucleotides agree with TRBD1. V dropped 2 bases and J dropped 1; count of bases not matched to a gene: 10. The germline V gene encodes CDR1 SEHNR and CDR2 FQNEAQ (reference sequence). This CDR3 is 17 amino acids long. The CDR3 sequence is CASSLSPGQRPNTEAFF. CDR3 bases: TGTGCCAGCAGCTTATCCCCGGGACAGCGCCCGAACACTGAAGCTTTCTTT. The full variable domain, with the rest looked up from reference TRBV7-9 and TRBJ1-1, is DTGVSQNPRHKITKRGQNVTFRCDPISEHNRLYWYRQTLGQGPEFLTYFQNEAQLEKSRLLSDRFSAERPKGSFSTLEIQRTEQGDSAMYLCASSLSPGQRPNTEAFFGQGTRLTVV.

This clone was picked up one time. This sequence joins TRBV27 and TRBJ2-1, with 8 nucleotides matching TRBD2. This CDR3 has 16 amino acids. The germline gives CDR1 MNHEY, CDR2 SMNVEV (reference sequence). Trimming at V came to 3 bases and at J to 4 bases, leaving 8 bases not matched to a gene. The CDR3 here is CASSLTTGGGYNEQFF. The CDR3 DNA reads as TGTGCCAGCAGTTTGACAACGGGGGGGGGTTACAATGAGCAGTTCTTC.

This clone was detected a few times. This sequence joins TRBV5-5 and TRBJ1-2, with TRBD1 matching over 7 bases. The CDR3 covers 15 residues. The germline CDR1 and CDR2 sequences are SGHKS and YYEKEE (reference sequence). The trim removed 2 bases at V and 3 bases at J, leaving 7 bases unmatched. As DNA, the CDR3 is TGTGCCAGCAGCTTAATGGGACAGAAAGACTATGGCTACACCTTC. Encoded protein: CASSLMGQKDYGYTF.

The V call is TRBV18, the J call TRBJ2-1; a weak D match, TRBD1 (5 bases). This CDR3 region has 16 residues. The V gene's germline CDR1 is KGHSH and CDR2 LQKENI. V lost 4 bases and J 3 bases, leaving 16 bases between the germline ends. Here the CDR3 reads CASSLPNGAIYNEQFF. In DNA, the CDR3 is TGTGCCAGCTCACTCCCGAATGGGGCAATCTACAATGAGCAGTTCTTC.

V and J are TRBV6-5 and TRBJ2-7; 10 bases map to TRBD1. Per the germline V gene, CDR1 is MNHEY and CDR2 is SVGAGI. Trimming cost V 9 bases and J 3 bases; bases outside gene matches: 8. The CDR3 consists of 14 residues. The CDR3: CASSRTGGIYEQYF. Here the CDR3 DNA reads TGTGCCAGTTCCCGGACAGGGGGGATCTACGAGCAGTACTTC.

This clone was seen just once. The gene calls are TRBV2 and TRBJ1-4; tentatively, D is TRBD1 (5 bases). This CDR3 region has 13 residues. Trimming cost V 9 bases and J 5 bases, with 13 bases left between them. CDR1 is SNHLY and CDR2 is FYNNEI in the germline V gene. This CDR3 is CASRQIRNEKLFF. CDR3 sequence (DNA): TGTGCCAGTAGACAGATCCGGAATGAAAAACTGTTTTTT.

This chain connects TRBV19 to TRBJ2-1; a weak D match, TRBD2 (6 bases). The germline V and J ends were trimmed by 4 bases and 4 bases, with 17 bases remaining between them. This CDR3 region has 16 residues. Germline CDR1 LNHDA, CDR2 SQIVND (reference sequence). CDR3 DNA sequence: TGTGCCAGTAGTAAGCCGGGAGTAAGTTTTTACAATGAGCAGTTCTTC. It translates to CASSKPGVSFYNEQFF.

This chain joins TRBV6-5 and TRBJ2-6; a possible D gene is TRBD1 (6 bases). V lost 10 bases to trimming and J lost 2 bases, with 15 bases between them. The CDR3 is made up of 15 amino acids. Germline CDR1 reads MNHEY; CDR2 reads SVGAGI. The DNA for the CDR3 is TGTGCCACCGAACCACAGGGAGCTGGGGCCAACGTCCTGACTTTC. As protein: CATEPQGAGANVLTF.

This clone turned up a few times. J is TRBJ2-2 and V is TRBV6-4; weak D call: TRBD1 (6 bases). Germline V gene sequence: CDR1 MRHNA, CDR2 SNTAGT. The CDR3 has 14 residues. With 5 bases removed from V and 2 bases from J, the gap between germline ends came to 9 bases. The CDR3 coding sequence is TGTGCCAGCAGTCCGGGACACAACACCGGGGAGCTGTTTTTT. Amino acid sequence: CASSPGHNTGELFF.

The chain recombines TRBV30 with TRBJ2-7; D possibly corresponds to TRBD1 (5 bases). The V gene lost 1 base and the J gene lost 1 base, with 8 bases spanning the gap. CDR3 length: 13 residues. CDR1 and CDR2 from the germline V gene are GTSNPN and SVGIG (reference sequence). The chain's CDR3 is CAWSAGHSYEQYF. CDR3 nucleotide sequence: TGTGCCTGGAGTGCAGGACATTCCTACGAGCAGTACTTC. The whole variable domain, filled in from reference TRBV30 and TRBJ2-7, reads SQTIHQWPATLVQPVGSPLSLECTVEGTSNPNLYWYRQAAGRGLQLLFYSVGIGQISSEVPQNLSASRPQDRQFILSSKKLLLSDSGFYLCAWSAGHSYEQYFGPGTRLTVT.

The chain uses TRBV11-2 and TRBJ2-5; D ambiguous. The CDR3 is made up of 15 amino acids. The V end lost 1 base, the J end lost 5 bases, and 14 bases lay between the germline ends. CDR1 and CDR2 (germline): SGHAT, FQNNGV. The CDR3 spells CASSLGPGSRETQYF. The CDR3 DNA follows: TGTGCCAGCAGCTTAGGCCCCGGATCCCGGGAGACCCAGTACTTC.

This chain uses TRBV4-3 with TRBJ1-1, with no clear D. Germline CDR1 LGHNA, CDR2 YSLEER. Deletions cut 1 base from V and 8 bases from J, with 11 bases between. CDR3 length: 13 residues. The CDR3 sequence is CASSQGYRSEAFF. The DNA for the CDR3 is TGCGCCAGCAGCCAAGGATACCGATCAGAAGCTTTCTTT.

This clone was seen only once. The rearrangement joins TRBV29-1 to TRBJ2-5; TRBD2 aligns across 12 bases. Germline-derived CDR1 and CDR2 are SQVTM and ANQGSEA. After removal of 7 bases from V and 2 bases from J, the junction contained 8 bases not matched to a gene. The CDR3 has 15 residues. CDR3 sequence: CSARRLAGGQETQYF. The CDR3 nucleotides are TGCAGCGCCAGAAGGCTAGCGGGAGGGCAAGAGACCCAGTACTTC. The entire variable domain, with the rest obtained from reference TRBV29-1 and TRBJ2-5, is as follows: SAVISQKPSRDICQRGTSLTIQCQVDSQVTMMFWYRQQPGQSLTLIATANQGSEATYESGFVIDKFPISRPNLTFSTLTVSNMSPEDSSIYLCSARRLAGGQETQYFGPGTRLLVL.

This chain links TRBV6-2 or TRBV6-3 with TRBJ2-2; 7 nucleotides agree with TRBD2. This CDR3 is 16 amino acids long. Germline V gene lookup returns CDR1 MNHEY and CDR2 SVGEGT. Unmatched junction bases numbered 5, after V lost 2 bases and J lost 2 bases. CDR3 DNA sequence: TGTGCCAGCAGTTACCAGGGACTACACAACACCGGGGAGCTGTTTTTT. Translation gives CASSYQGLHNTGELFF.

The rearrangement links TRBV28 to TRBJ2-1; 8 bases line up with TRBD1. J was trimmed by 0 bases and V by 6 bases; bases with no gene match: 4. The V gene's germline CDR1 is MDHEN and CDR2 SYDVKM. The CDR3 is 15 residues long. This CDR3 is CASSWDRSSYNEQFF. CDR3 nucleotide sequence: TGTGCCAGCAGCTGGGACAGGAGCTCCTACAATGAGCAGTTCTTC.

This rearrangement joins TRBV7-9 to TRBJ2-5; D gene unclear. The CDR3 sequence is 13 residues long. Germline assignment: CDR1 SEHNR and CDR2 FQNEAQ (reference sequence). Deletions cut 5 bases from V and 2 bases from J, with 9 bases between. The CDR3 nucleotides are TGTGCCAGCAGCCCTAGGAATCAAGAGACCCAGTACTTC. Protein: CASSPRNQETQYF.

This chain links TRBV6-2 or TRBV6-3 with TRBJ2-1; D not resolved. V was shortened by 5 bases and J by 0 bases, with 14 bases between the two germline ends. This CDR3 is 16 amino acids long. Germline loops: CDR1 MNHEY, CDR2 SVGEGT. CDR3 bases: TGTGCCAGCAGTCCAACCAATAGCCTCTCCTACAATGAGCAGTTCTTC. Translating gives CASSPTNSLSYNEQFF.

This clone occurred once. This chain connects TRBV18 to TRBJ2-7, with 8 bases that match TRBD1. J was trimmed by 6 bases and V by 4 bases; bases with no gene match: 8. CDR1 is KGHSH and CDR2 is LQKENI in the germline V gene. CDR3 length: 14 amino acids. The DNA of the CDR3 is TGTGCCAGCTCACTCGGACAGGGTTTGATCGAGCAGTACTTC. As protein: CASSLGQGLIEQYF.

V and J are TRBV12-3 or TRBV12-4 and TRBJ2-2; D unclear. Trimming stripped 4 bases from V and 7 bases from J, with 10 bases between. CDR3 size: 13 residues. The CDR3 nucleotides read TGTGCCAGCAGTTCCCGCAGTGACGGGGAGCTGTTTTTT. Its protein is CASSSRSDGELFF.